This T cell receptor (beta chain) was captured in a study of cytomegalovirus exposure and HLA in healthy donors. PCR used 60 Vbeta primers and 13 Jbeta primers. Profiled with immunoSEQ multiplex PCR; TCRdb holds only in-frame clones, not every one. The sample lists about 170,000 clones; 80% were seen once. Study observations and caveats: V- and J-gene trimming of TCR beta was linked (in a later analysis) to a missense DCLRE1C variant.

Germline assignment: CDR1 LNHNV and CDR2 YYDKDF (reference sequence). The CDR3 extends over 16 amino acids. Trimming took off 0 bases at V and 5 bases at J, with 14 bases between the two ends. Remarks on this clone: Its antigen is undetermined.

The origin of this receptor is a woman in her forties or fifties in good health and CMV-seropositive. This rearrangement joins TRBV15 to TRBJ2-1, with D perhaps matching TRBD2 (6 bases). Sequenced material: PBMCs. The CDR3 coding sequence is TGTGCCACCAGCAGAGAGTTGGGCGGGGAGGACAATGAGCAGTTCTTC. It codes for CATSRELGGEDNEQFF. The full variable domain, rest sourced from reference TRBV15 and TRBJ2-1, is DAMVIQNPRYQVTQFGKPVTLSCSQTLNHNVMYWYQQKSSQAPKLLFHYYDKDFNNEADTPDNFQSRRPNTSFCFLDIRSPGLGDTAMYLCATSRELGGEDNEQFFGPGTRLTVL.